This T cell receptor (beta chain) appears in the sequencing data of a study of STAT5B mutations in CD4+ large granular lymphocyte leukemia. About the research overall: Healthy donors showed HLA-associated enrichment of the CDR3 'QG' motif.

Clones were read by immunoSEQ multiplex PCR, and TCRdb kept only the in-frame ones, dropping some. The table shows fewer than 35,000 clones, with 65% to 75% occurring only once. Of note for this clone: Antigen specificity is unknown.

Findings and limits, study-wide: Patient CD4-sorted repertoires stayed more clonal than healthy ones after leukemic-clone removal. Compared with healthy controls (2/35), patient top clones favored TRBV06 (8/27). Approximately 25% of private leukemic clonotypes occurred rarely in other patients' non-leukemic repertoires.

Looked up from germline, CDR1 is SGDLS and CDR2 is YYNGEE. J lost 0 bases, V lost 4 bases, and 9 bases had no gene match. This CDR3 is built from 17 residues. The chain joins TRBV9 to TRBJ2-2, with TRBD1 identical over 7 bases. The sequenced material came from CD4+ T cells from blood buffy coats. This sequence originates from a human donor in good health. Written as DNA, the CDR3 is TGTGCCAGCAGCTTGCTGGGACAGACTTCGAACACCGGGGAGCTGTTTTTT. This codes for CASSLLGQTSNTGELFF.